The text below deals with one T cell receptor beta chain. The data are from a study of CD8 T cells in Susac syndrome. Negative magnetic isolation gave CD8+ and CD4+ cells; FACS enriched CD8+ TEMRA. The V end lost 0 bases, the J end lost 2 bases, and 8 bases lay between the germline ends. The CDR3 sequence is 14 residues long. Germline V lookup: CDR1 SGHVS, CDR2 FNYEAQ. About 0.5 to 1 ug RNA was reverse transcribed with random hexamers. TCRdb re-analysed the immunoSEQ multiplex PCR reads in MiXCR, keeping a single row per CDR3 protein. The table shows hundreds of thousands of distinct CDR3 sequences, with over 75% occurring only once.

The receptor's source is a human donor with multiple sclerosis. The rearrangement uses TRBV7-6 and TRBJ2-7; D unclear. The sequenced sample consisted of CD8+ T cells from PBMCs. The CDR3: CASSLAESPYEQYF. In DNA form, the CDR3 reads TGTGCCAGCAGCTTAGCGGAAAGCCCCTACGAGCAGTACTTC.